The clone carrying this T cell receptor (beta chain) was seen repeatedly, ten times or more. The source material, RNA transcripts, was used to amplify TCR beta CDR3 regions. An initial round of RT-PCR targeting the TCR CDR3 relied on the HTBI primer set. TCRdb re-called the multiplex PCR reads with MiXCR, one entry per CDR3 protein. The sample shows about 640,000 distinct CDR3 sequences, 14% of them seen only once. Inclusion characteristics of ophthalmopathy patients comprised a Clinical Activity Score of at least 3, a NOSPECS grade of at least 4, and duration under 3 months. On the basis of clinical symptoms, serum thyroxine and TRAb, thyroid ultrasound and orbital computed tomography, diagnoses were made. Fresh peripheral blood, approximately 9.6 ml, yielded the PBMCs. The entry originates in a study of T cells in Graves' hyperthyroidism and ophthalmopathy. Trimming shortened V by 5 bases and J by 4 bases, and 24 bases separated the two germline ends. Per the germline V gene, CDR1 is MDHEN and CDR2 is SYDVKM. The CDR3 runs 18 residues.

Material for sequencing was blood. The receptor was isolated from a woman aged 50 to 60 with Graves' ophthalmopathy. This chain links TRBV28 with TRBJ1-5; tentative D call: TRBD1 (6 bases). The CDR3 is CASSLPRETGTVNQPQHF. For the CDR3, the DNA is TGTGCCAGCAGTCTCCCTAGAGAGACAGGAACTGTTAATCAGCCCCAGCATTTT. Together with reference TRBV28 and TRBJ1-5, the CDR3 gives the full variable domain: DVKVTQSSRYLVKRTGEKVFLECVQDMDHENMFWYRQDPGLGLRLIYFSYDVKMKEKGDIPEGYSVSREKKERFSLILESASTNQTSMYLCASSLPRETGTVNQPQHFGDGTRLSIL.